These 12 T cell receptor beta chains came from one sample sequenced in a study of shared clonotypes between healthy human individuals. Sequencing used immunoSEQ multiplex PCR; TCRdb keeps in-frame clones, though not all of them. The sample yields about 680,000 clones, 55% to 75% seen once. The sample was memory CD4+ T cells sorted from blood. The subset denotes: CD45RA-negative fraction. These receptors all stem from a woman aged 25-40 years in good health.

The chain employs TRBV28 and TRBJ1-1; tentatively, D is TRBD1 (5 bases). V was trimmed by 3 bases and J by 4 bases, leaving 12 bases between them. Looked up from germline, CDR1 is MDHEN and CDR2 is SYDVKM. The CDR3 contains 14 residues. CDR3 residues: CASSFLSGGTEAFF. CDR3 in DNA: TGTGCCAGCAGTTTCCTATCCGGGGGCACTGAAGCTTTCTTT.

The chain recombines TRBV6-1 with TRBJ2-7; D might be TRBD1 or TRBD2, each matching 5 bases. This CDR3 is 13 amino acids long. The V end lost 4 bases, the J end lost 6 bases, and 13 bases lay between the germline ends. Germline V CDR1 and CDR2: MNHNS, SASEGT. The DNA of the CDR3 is TGTGCCAGCAGTGCGTCTCGAGGGGTCGAGCAGTACTTC. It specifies CASSASRGVEQYF.

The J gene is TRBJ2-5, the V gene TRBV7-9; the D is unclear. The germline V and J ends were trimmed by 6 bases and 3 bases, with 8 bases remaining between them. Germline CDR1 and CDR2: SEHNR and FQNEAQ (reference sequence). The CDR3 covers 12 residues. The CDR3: CASSSNEETQYF. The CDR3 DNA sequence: TGTGCCAGCAGTTCTAACGAAGAGACCCAGTACTTC.

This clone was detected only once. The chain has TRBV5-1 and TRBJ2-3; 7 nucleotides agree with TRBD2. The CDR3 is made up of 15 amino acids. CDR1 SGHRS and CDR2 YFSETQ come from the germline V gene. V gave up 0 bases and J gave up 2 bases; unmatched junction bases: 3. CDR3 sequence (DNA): TGCGCCAGCAGCTTGGCGACTAGCTTCACAGATACGCAGTATTTT. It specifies CASSLATSFTDTQYF.

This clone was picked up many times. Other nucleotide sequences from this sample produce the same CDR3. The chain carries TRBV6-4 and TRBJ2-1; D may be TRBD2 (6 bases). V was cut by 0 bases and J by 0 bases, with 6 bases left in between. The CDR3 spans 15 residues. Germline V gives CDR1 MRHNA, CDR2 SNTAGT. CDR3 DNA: TGTGCCAGCAGTGACTCAGCGGGCTCCTACAATGAGCAGTTCTTC. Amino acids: CASSDSAGSYNEQFF.

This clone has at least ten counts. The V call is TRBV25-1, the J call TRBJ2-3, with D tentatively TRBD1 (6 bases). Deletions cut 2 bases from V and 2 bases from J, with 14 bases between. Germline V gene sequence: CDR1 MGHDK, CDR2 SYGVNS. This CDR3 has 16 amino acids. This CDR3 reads CASSEGGRGDTDTQYF. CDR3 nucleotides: TGTGCCAGCAGTGAAGGGGGCAGGGGAGACACAGATACGCAGTATTTT.

Here the CDR3 reads CASRPPAGIADTQYF. In DNA form, the CDR3 reads TGTGCCAGCAGGCCCCCAGCGGGAATAGCAGATACGCAGTATTTT. The chain joins TRBV28 to TRBJ2-3; 7 bases are shared with TRBD2. The CDR3 is 15 amino acids. V trimming: 6 bases; J trimming: 4 bases; junction bases outside the gene matches: 10. The germline V gene encodes CDR1 MDHEN and CDR2 SYDVKM.

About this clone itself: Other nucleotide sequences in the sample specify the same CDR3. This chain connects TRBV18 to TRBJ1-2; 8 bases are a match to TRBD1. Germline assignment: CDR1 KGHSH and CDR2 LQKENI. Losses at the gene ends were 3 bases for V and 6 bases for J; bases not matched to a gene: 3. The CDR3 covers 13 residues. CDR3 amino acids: CASSPQGADGYTF. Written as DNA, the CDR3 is TGTGCCAGCTCACCCCAGGGGGCAGATGGCTACACCTTC. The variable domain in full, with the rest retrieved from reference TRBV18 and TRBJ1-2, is NAGVMQNPRHLVRRRGQEARLRCSPMKGHSHVYWYRQLPEEGLKFMVYLQKENIIDESGMPKERFSAEFPKEGPSILRIQQVVRGDSAAYFCASSPQGADGYTFGSGTRLTVV.

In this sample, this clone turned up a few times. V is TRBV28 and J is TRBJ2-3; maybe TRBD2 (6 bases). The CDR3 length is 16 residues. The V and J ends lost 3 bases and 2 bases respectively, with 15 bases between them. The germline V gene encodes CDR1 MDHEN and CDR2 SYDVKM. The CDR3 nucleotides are TGTGCCAGCAGTTTTCCTTCGGGAGTGAACACAGATACGCAGTATTTT. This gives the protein CASSFPSGVNTDTQYF.

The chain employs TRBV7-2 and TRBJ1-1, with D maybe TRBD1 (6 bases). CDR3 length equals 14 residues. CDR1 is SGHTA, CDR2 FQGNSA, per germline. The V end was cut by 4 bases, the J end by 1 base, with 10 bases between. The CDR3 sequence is CASSYRQANTEAFF. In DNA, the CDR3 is TGTGCCAGCAGCTATCGACAGGCGAACACTGAAGCTTTCTTT. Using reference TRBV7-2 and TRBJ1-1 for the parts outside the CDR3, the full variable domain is GAGVSQSPSNKVTEKGKDVELRCDPISGHTALYWYRQSLGQGLEFLIYFQGNSAPDKSGLPSDRFSAERTGGSVSTLTIQRTQQEDSAVYLCASSYRQANTEAFFGQGTRLTVV.

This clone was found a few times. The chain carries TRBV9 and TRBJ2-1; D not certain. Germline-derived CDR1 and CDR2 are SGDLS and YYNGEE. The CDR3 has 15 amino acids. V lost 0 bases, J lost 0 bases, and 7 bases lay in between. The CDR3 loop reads CASSVGPGSYNEQFF. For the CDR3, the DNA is TGTGCCAGCAGCGTAGGACCAGGCTCCTACAATGAGCAGTTCTTC. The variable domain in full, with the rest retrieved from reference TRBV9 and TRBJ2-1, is DSGVTQTPKHLITATGQRVTLRCSPRSGDLSVYWYQQSLDQGLQFLIQYYNGEERAKGNILERFSAQQFPDLHSELNLSSLELGDSALYFCASSVGPGSYNEQFFGPGTRLTVL.

CDR3 sequence reads: CASSQWMDTGSGNTIYF. CDR3 coding DNA: TGCGCCAGCAGCCAATGGATGGACACTGGCTCTGGAAACACCATATATTTT. J is TRBJ1-3 and V is TRBV4-1; tentative D call: TRBD1 (5 bases). This CDR3 has 17 residues. CDR1 and CDR2 from the germline V gene are MGHRA and YSYEKL. V dropped 2 bases and J dropped 0 bases, with 14 bases sitting between them.